These T cell receptor beta chains were read from a single sample in a study of T cell responses to AZD1222 COVID-19 vaccine. The repertoire was sequenced with immunoSEQ multiplex PCR; TCRdb's copy has only in-frame clones and lacks some. The table shows 100,000 to 150,000 clones, with approximately 90% occurring only once. The source material was peripheral blood, sampled on day 0 of AZD1222 vaccination. The receptors stem from an adult in good health. Both conserved end residues are part of each CDR3. A D gene is named only where the DNA matches it firmly. Size tells how often a clone was seen (once, few, many) or the class of an expanded clone, and some rows leave it out.

V gene: TRBV5-1
J gene: TRBJ1-1
clone size: NA
D gene: TRBD1
CDR3 DNA: TGCGCCAGCAGCTTGGCCGGGACAGGGTTTACTGAAGCTTTCTTT
CDR3 protein: CASSLAGTGFTEAFF

V gene: TRBV6-5
J gene: TRBJ1-3
clone size: NA
D gene: NA
CDR3 DNA: TGTGCCAGCATCGGACAGCCAACTTCTGGAAACACCATATATTTT
CDR3 protein: CASIGQPTSGNTIYF

V gene: TRBV15
J gene: TRBJ2-1
clone size: NA
D gene: TRBD1
CDR3 DNA: TGTGCCACCAGCCTTACTTACAGGGGTAATGAGCAGTTCTTC
CDR3 protein: CATSLTYRGNEQFF

V gene: TRBV3-1/TRBV3-2
J gene: TRBJ1-1
clone size: NA
D gene: NA
CDR3 DNA: TGTGCCAGCAGCCAAGTGGTAATGCAGGGCGGAGCTTTCTTT
CDR3 protein: CASSQVVMQGGAFF

V gene: TRBV6-5
J gene: TRBJ2-7
clone size: NA
D gene: NA
CDR3 DNA: TGTGCCAGCAGTTACGCTTCGACAGGTTACTACGAGCAGTACTTC
CDR3 protein: CASSYASTGYYEQYF

V gene: TRBV5-1
J gene: TRBJ2-7
clone size: once
D gene: TRBD1
CDR3 DNA: TGCGCCAGCACCTTCCAGGGGGCCGACGAGCAGTACTTC
CDR3 protein: CASTFQGADEQYF

V gene: TRBV3-1/TRBV3-2
J gene: TRBJ1-1
clone size: NA
D gene: NA
CDR3 DNA: TGTGCCAGCGGTTCGTGGCCGATGAACACTGAAGCTTTCTTT
CDR3 protein: CASGSWPMNTEAFF

V gene: TRBV19
J gene: TRBJ2-7
clone size: NA
D gene: TRBD2
CDR3 DNA: TGTGCCAGTAGGCCCGGGACTAGCGGGACCGAGCAGTACTTC
CDR3 protein: CASRPGTSGTEQYF

V gene: TRBV7-2
J gene: TRBJ2-5
clone size: NA
D gene: NA
CDR3 DNA: TGTGCCAGCAGCTTAAGCTGGGGGAGTGTTCGAGAGACCCAGTACTTC
CDR3 protein: CASSLSWGSVRETQYF

V gene: TRBV30
J gene: TRBJ2-7
clone size: NA
D gene: TRBD2
CDR3 DNA: TGTGCCTGGAGTGTATCGGGGACTAGCGGGAGCTACGAGCAGTACTTC
CDR3 protein: CAWSVSGTSGSYEQYF

V gene: TRBV18
J gene: TRBJ1-1
clone size: NA
D gene: NA
CDR3 DNA: TGTGCCAGCTCACCGCGGGGGGATGGAGGGGAAGCTTTCTTT
CDR3 protein: CASSPRGDGGEAFF

V gene: TRBV28
J gene: TRBJ2-7
clone size: NA
D gene: TRBD1
CDR3 DNA: TGTGCCAGCAGTCCACAGGGGACCGACGAGCAGTACTTC
CDR3 protein: CASSPQGTDEQYF

V gene: TRBV27
J gene: TRBJ1-5
clone size: few
D gene: NA
CDR3 DNA: TGTGCCAGCAGTTTCGGACAGAATCAGCCCCAGCATTTT
CDR3 protein: CASSFGQNQPQHF

V gene: TRBV7-2
J gene: TRBJ1-5
clone size: NA
D gene: NA
CDR3 DNA: TGTGCCAGCAGCTTTGGGTATAGCAATCAGCCCCAGCATTTT
CDR3 protein: CASSFGYSNQPQHF

V gene: TRBV11-3
J gene: TRBJ2-7
clone size: NA
D gene: NA
CDR3 DNA: TGTGCCAGCAGCTTAGGTGGCACAAGCTCCTACGAGCAGTACTTC
CDR3 protein: CASSLGGTSSYEQYF

V gene: TRBV19
J gene: TRBJ2-2
clone size: NA
D gene: NA
CDR3 DNA: TGTGCCAGTAGCCTGACAGCTTCGAACACCGGGGAGCTGTTTTTT
CDR3 protein: CASSLTASNTGELFF

V gene: TRBV7-8
J gene: TRBJ2-5
clone size: NA
D gene: TRBD1
CDR3 DNA: TGTGCCAGCAGTAGGGGGCGAGGAGAGACCCAGTACTTC
CDR3 protein: CASSRGRGETQYF

V gene: TRBV5-6
J gene: TRBJ1-4
clone size: NA
D gene: NA
CDR3 DNA: TGTGCCAGCAGCTTGCGGGCGGGTAGTGAAAAACTGTTTTTT
CDR3 protein: CASSLRAGSEKLFF

V gene: TRBV19
J gene: TRBJ2-7
clone size: NA
D gene: NA
CDR3 DNA: TGTGCCAGTAGTATCAGGGCTAGCGTAACCTCCTACGAGCAGTACTTC
CDR3 protein: CASSIRASVTSYEQYF

V gene: TRBV6-1
J gene: TRBJ1-2
clone size: NA
D gene: NA
CDR3 DNA: TGTGCCAGCACCCCCTCGAACTATGGCTACACCTTC
CDR3 protein: CASTPSNYGYTF

V gene: TRBV7-6
J gene: TRBJ2-3
clone size: NA
D gene: NA
CDR3 DNA: TGTGCCAGCAGCTTAGGCCAGGGTTCCCAAGGGGGTACGCAGTATTTT
CDR3 protein: CASSLGQGSQGGTQYF

V gene: TRBV6-5
J gene: TRBJ1-5
clone size: once
D gene: TRBD1
CDR3 DNA: TGTGCCAGCAGTTACTCGGGACAGGGGGCACACCAGCCCCAGCATTTT
CDR3 protein: CASSYSGQGAHQPQHF

V gene: TRBV9
J gene: TRBJ2-2
clone size: NA
D gene: NA
CDR3 DNA: TGTGCCAGCAGCGTAGCAACACCGAACACCGGGGAGCTGTTTTTT
CDR3 protein: CASSVATPNTGELFF

V gene: TRBV11-2
J gene: TRBJ1-2
clone size: NA
D gene: NA
CDR3 DNA: TGTGCCAGCAGCGGGGGTCTAGATGGCTACACCTTC
CDR3 protein: CASSGGLDGYTF

V gene: TRBV7-9
J gene: TRBJ2-1
clone size: NA
D gene: TRBD1
CDR3 DNA: TGTGCCAGCAGCACGACAGGGTACAATGAGCAGTTCTTC
CDR3 protein: CASSTTGYNEQFF

V gene: TRBV4-1
J gene: TRBJ2-5
clone size: NA
D gene: NA
CDR3 DNA: TGCGCCAGCAGTCCCCCGAATGCCCCCCGGGAGACCCAGTACTTC
CDR3 protein: CASSPPNAPRETQYF

V gene: TRBV28
J gene: TRBJ1-1
clone size: NA
D gene: TRBD1
CDR3 DNA: TGTGCCAGCAGTCAGACAGGGGACACTGAAGCTTTCTTT
CDR3 protein: CASSQTGDTEAFF

V gene: TRBV28
J gene: TRBJ2-7
clone size: NA
D gene: TRBD1
CDR3 DNA: TGTGCCAGCAGAACTCCGGGACAGGGGATGAGGTCCTACGAGCAGTACTTC
CDR3 protein: CASRTPGQGMRSYEQYF

V gene: TRBV19
J gene: TRBJ1-5
clone size: NA
D gene: NA
CDR3 DNA: TGTGCCACACGCCGAGGACAGAACAATCAGCCCCAGCATTTT
CDR3 protein: CATRRGQNNQPQHF

V gene: TRBV18
J gene: TRBJ2-3
clone size: NA
D gene: TRBD2
CDR3 DNA: TGTGCCAGCTCACGCGGGGGGGTCACAGATACGCAGTATTTT
CDR3 protein: CASSRGGVTDTQYF

V gene: TRBV28
J gene: TRBJ1-1
clone size: NA
D gene: TRBD1
CDR3 DNA: TGTGCCAGCAGCCCTAGGGCAGGGGGCGGTTTAGAAGCTTTCTTT
CDR3 protein: CASSPRAGGGLEAFF

V gene: TRBV3-1/TRBV3-2
J gene: TRBJ2-5
clone size: once
D gene: TRBD2
CDR3 DNA: TGTGCCAGCAGCCGCCCTACTAGCGGCGGGACCCAGTACTTC
CDR3 protein: CASSRPTSGGTQYF

V gene: TRBV7-3
J gene: TRBJ2-6
clone size: NA
D gene: TRBD2
CDR3 DNA: TGTGCCAGCAGCTTACGGGCTAGCGGAGCTACTGGGGCCAACGTCCTGACTTTC
CDR3 protein: CASSLRASGATGANVLTF

V gene: TRBV11-3
J gene: TRBJ2-1
clone size: NA
D gene: TRBD1
CDR3 DNA: TGTGCCAGCAGCTCAGGGGGCAATGAGCAGTTCTTC
CDR3 protein: CASSSGGNEQFF

V gene: TRBV2
J gene: TRBJ2-7
clone size: NA
D gene: NA
CDR3 DNA: TGTGCCAGCAGTGAAAGGGCCCTCATACGCAGGGAATACGAGCAGTACTTC
CDR3 protein: CASSERALIRREYEQYF

V gene: TRBV5-1
J gene: TRBJ1-4
clone size: NA
D gene: TRBD1
CDR3 DNA: TGCGCCAGCAGCCTGAGGTCAGGGACAGGGAATGAAAAACTGTTTTTT
CDR3 protein: CASSLRSGTGNEKLFF

V gene: TRBV10-1
J gene: TRBJ2-7
clone size: NA
D gene: NA
CDR3 DNA: TGCGCCAGCAGTGACCTTGGATTCTCCTACGAGCAGTACTTC
CDR3 protein: CASSDLGFSYEQYF

V gene: TRBV27
J gene: TRBJ1-4
clone size: NA
D gene: NA
CDR3 DNA: TGTGCCAGCAGTGCCAACCGGGTTGGGACCCAAAAACTGTTTTTT
CDR3 protein: CASSANRVGTQKLFF

V gene: TRBV27
J gene: TRBJ2-1
clone size: NA
D gene: NA
CDR3 DNA: TGTGCCAGCATGTCAGGGCTGGCAAACAATGAGCAGTTCTTC
CDR3 protein: CASMSGLANNEQFF

V gene: TRBV6-5
J gene: TRBJ1-1
clone size: NA
D gene: NA
CDR3 DNA: TGTGCCAGCGCACGAGGGACTGAAGCTTTCTTT
CDR3 protein: CASARGTEAFF

V gene: TRBV24-1
J gene: TRBJ2-7
clone size: NA
D gene: TRBD1
CDR3 DNA: TGTGCCACCAGTTTACAGGGGTGGGTCGACGAGCAGTACTTC
CDR3 protein: CATSLQGWVDEQYF

V gene: TRBV11-1
J gene: TRBJ2-1
clone size: few
D gene: TRBD1
CDR3 DNA: TGTGCCAGCAGCTTAGGGGGACAGCTGGATGAGCAGTTCTTC
CDR3 protein: CASSLGGQLDEQFF

V gene: TRBV6-5
J gene: TRBJ1-1
clone size: NA
D gene: TRBD1
CDR3 DNA: TGTGCCAGCAGTTACGACGGACAGGGGGCTGAAGCTTTCTTT
CDR3 protein: CASSYDGQGAEAFF

V gene: TRBV3-1/TRBV3-2
J gene: TRBJ2-5
clone size: NA
D gene: NA
CDR3 DNA: TGTGCCAGCAGCCGCGTGGGTGGGGAGACCCAGTACTTC
CDR3 protein: CASSRVGGETQYF

V gene: TRBV7-3
J gene: TRBJ1-1
clone size: NA
D gene: NA
CDR3 DNA: TGTGCCAGCAGTAAAGGGGGGACTGAAGCTTTCTTT
CDR3 protein: CASSKGGTEAFF

V gene: TRBV19
J gene: TRBJ1-2
clone size: NA
D gene: NA
CDR3 DNA: TGTGCCAGTAGTATTCCCGGGCCCCCCATCAACTATGGCTACACCTTC
CDR3 protein: CASSIPGPPINYGYTF

V gene: TRBV2
J gene: TRBJ2-3
clone size: NA
D gene: TRBD1
CDR3 DNA: TGTGCCAGCAAGGGGACAGCGCTAAATACGCAGTATTTT
CDR3 protein: CASKGTALNTQYF

V gene: TRBV2
J gene: TRBJ2-3
clone size: NA
D gene: NA
CDR3 DNA: TGTGCCAGCAGATTTACGACGGACGGGTGGGCATCGGCCTACTACACAGATACGCAGTATTTT
CDR3 protein: CASRFTTDGWASAYYTDTQYF

V gene: TRBV2
J gene: TRBJ1-1
clone size: once
D gene: NA
CDR3 DNA: TGTGCCACCTTCGGGCGCCGGAATGAAGCTTTCTTT
CDR3 protein: CATFGRRNEAFF

V gene: TRBV6-5
J gene: TRBJ1-4
clone size: NA
D gene: NA
CDR3 DNA: TGTGCCAGCAGGACAATGCGCCGCGCCCGGGAAAAACTGTTTTTT
CDR3 protein: CASRTMRRAREKLFF

V gene: TRBV24-1
J gene: TRBJ1-4
clone size: NA
D gene: TRBD1
CDR3 DNA: TGTGCCACCAGTGATCCGGGACAGGGAAGCGAAAAACTGTTTTTT
CDR3 protein: CATSDPGQGSEKLFF

V gene: TRBV7-2
J gene: TRBJ2-7
clone size: NA
D gene: NA
CDR3 DNA: TGTGCCAGCAGCGTGGTCGGGGGCTTGAGCTCCTACGAGCAGTACTTC
CDR3 protein: CASSVVGGLSSYEQYF

V gene: TRBV3-1/TRBV3-2
J gene: TRBJ2-2
clone size: NA
D gene: TRBD2
CDR3 DNA: TGTGCCAGCAGCCCCCAGGGACTAGCGGGAGGCACCGGGGAGCTGTTTTTT
CDR3 protein: CASSPQGLAGGTGELFF

V gene: TRBV5-5
J gene: TRBJ1-1
clone size: NA
D gene: NA
CDR3 DNA: TGTGCCAGCAGCTTACAGGGTGAAGCTTTCTTT
CDR3 protein: CASSLQGEAFF

V gene: TRBV9
J gene: TRBJ2-1
clone size: NA
D gene: TRBD1
CDR3 DNA: TGTGCCAGCAGCCGGTTAGGACAGGGGTGGAATGAGCAGTTCTTC
CDR3 protein: CASSRLGQGWNEQFF

V gene: TRBV7-2
J gene: TRBJ1-4
clone size: NA
D gene: NA
CDR3 DNA: TGTGCCAGCAGCCCTCAAGGGGCGTATAATGAAAAACTGTTTTTT
CDR3 protein: CASSPQGAYNEKLFF

V gene: TRBV30
J gene: TRBJ2-2
clone size: NA
D gene: TRBD2
CDR3 DNA: TGTGCCTGGAATAGCGGGGGGCCGGGGACCGGGGAGCTGTTTTTT
CDR3 protein: CAWNSGGPGTGELFF

V gene: TRBV28
J gene: TRBJ1-2
clone size: NA
D gene: TRBD1
CDR3 DNA: TGTGCCAGCAGTTTACCGACAGGGTTAGGTGCTAACTATGGCTACACCTTC
CDR3 protein: CASSLPTGLGANYGYTF

V gene: TRBV5-1
J gene: TRBJ2-7
clone size: NA
D gene: TRBD1
CDR3 DNA: TGCGCCAGCAGCGATCGGCAGGGGGCTCGCGAGCAGTACTTC
CDR3 protein: CASSDRQGAREQYF